This entry features one TCR beta chain sequence. Its antigen target is currently unknown. Base quality data are lacking; no much larger clone is found one base away. The data stem from a study of cytomegalovirus exposure and HLA in healthy donors (dated by TCRdb to the late 2010s). A note on the overall study: An earlier analysis of roughly 610 of the donors reported over 250 Gb of sequence data and some 110 million unique TCR beta sequences obtained from about 200 million T cells. Approximately 300 gigabases of sequencing data and approximately 91 million unique TCR sequences made up an early release that covered approximately 620 HLA-typed donors. Of the 350 to 450 genotyped donors, roughly 85% fell in the genetic ancestry cluster associated with self-reported Caucasian donors. The aim of the study was to test whether cataloging public T cell receptors could identify signatures of past pathogen exposure. The study used immunosequencing to profile the T cell repertoires of 666 subjects and linked those repertoires to cytomegalovirus serostatus. A separate validation cohort of approximately 130 different subjects was used in addition to the roughly 720-subject first cohort. To predict cytomegalovirus infection status, the study combined high-throughput TCR immunosequencing, statistical association of individual TCRs with disease status, and machine learning. In a later analysis, previously published TCR beta repertoires from some 640 donors were re-analyzed and high-resolution HLA genotyping was added so that TCR occurrence patterns could be studied. Rather than using new phenotypic data, the later analysis identified candidate immune exposures from TCR beta sequences and from how often those sequences occurred across donors. In an earlier analysis of 587 of the donors, high-throughput TCR beta sequencing was used to judge whether each TCR beta V gene segment behaved as functional or pseudogenic. Donor age, sex, ethnicity and CMV serostatus were collected together with the repertoire data. A later genetic analysis used genome-wide SNP genotypes for 398 of the 666 donors, treating that subset as a discovery cohort. All discovery cohort repertoires had been generated on a single sequencing platform. Class I and class II HLA loci were covered by the typing at four-digit resolution. The number of donors typed differed by locus, with roughly 629-640 for A, B, C, DRB1 and DQB1, roughly 520 for DQA1, 606 for DPA1, and some 470 for DPB1. Roughly 5 DR-DQ haplotypes were handled as single units for association and clustering, since linkage in the cohort was strong. Among some 400 genotyped donors of the cohort, an average of about 240,000 unique TCR beta nucleotide sequences were sequenced per donor, about a sixth of them non-productive.

The full study reports these points: The classifier was reported to diagnose cytomegalovirus status with high specificity and sensitivity in both the original and validation cohorts. Linkage disequilibrium might explain the correlated functional status among segregating V segments, but an unknown experimental factor could not be excluded. Strong co-occurrence of HLA alleles, especially DR and DQ, made assigning TCR associations to individual alleles difficult. A later analysis associated roughly 17,000 TCR beta sequences with specific HLA alleles at a false discovery rate of 0.05. V-gene and J-gene trimming of TCR beta chains was associated with a missense DCLRE1C variant in a later genetic analysis, and the association was replicated in an independent cohort. Because counts were too low, some 17 rarely observed V segments, including chromosome 9 orphons, were excluded from the earlier analysis of 587 of the donors. In a later genetic analysis, fewer N-insertions in productive TCRs were reported among donors in an Asian-associated ancestry cluster than the 666-donor mean. According to a later analysis, most CMV-associated TCR beta chains appeared to be HLA-restricted, and the HLA associations seemed to be driven largely by CMV exposure. HLA typing was unavailable for some donors at each locus, so association tests used only the typed subset. Some IMGT-functional V segments, including TRBV6-2 and TRBV6-3, could not be told apart with the 87-base-pair reads, so those segments were excluded. Most TCR sequences were observed very rarely across donors, whereas some public TCRs were present in many individuals. In a later analysis, several top co-occurrence clusters were reported to appear linked to parvovirus B19, influenza, CMV and Epstein-Barr virus. In a later analysis, HLA-associated TCR beta chains were found to be more clonally expanded and to have lower generation probabilities than equally common non-associated chains. A total of fewer than 200 TCR beta chains were listed by the study as associated with cytomegalovirus. The authors suggested that the approach could potentially be extended to other disease states and immunological phenotypes. A group of highly shared sequence variants was considered likely to be a technical artifact of the sequencing pipeline. Immune exposure information for the cohort was limited to CMV serostatus. A further reported finding was that TCR beta sequences accurately predicted the HLA-A and HLA-B alleles for most subjects in the first cohort. The presence/absence analyses assumed that sequencing depth was roughly uniform across donors, and that assumption may not be true. Only TCR beta chains were sequenced in this cohort, and the absence of alpha or paired-chain data limited detectable features. A few of the identified cytomegalovirus-associated TCR beta chains were confirmed in vitro to be specific for cytomegalovirus antigens. In an earlier analysis of some 550 of the donors, most TCR beta V segments were observed in productive rearrangements about 87% or about 30% of the time, broadly matching IMGT annotations. In a later analysis, the rate of TCR association differed among HLA loci, with DRB1 alleles having the most associated TCRs and HLA-C alleles having the fewest.

In total, approximately 690 healthy bone marrow donors made up the cohort. At the time of sampling, every cohort member was nominally healthy, though immune exposures that went unrecorded were likely present. The donor tested CMV seronegative, placing the donor among the 352 seronegative members of the cohort. A peripheral blood sample was provided by each donor, and peripheral blood mononuclear cells were used for TCR beta sequencing. The Qiagen DNeasy Blood Extraction Kit was used to extract genomic DNA from the blood cell samples. The CDR3 numbers 14 residues from cysteine through phenylalanine. Only CDR3 DNA remains: 42 bases, in frame from the first base. V is pared back by 5 bases and J by 9 bases, with 19 bases lying between the germline termini. From the germline V gene, CDR1 is MNHEY and CDR2 is SVGAGI. To prepare the library, the immunoSEQ multiplex PCR assay was applied. For the multiplex PCR, a mixture combining 60 forward primers for TCR Vbeta segments and 13 reverse primers for TCR Jbeta segments was used. A multiplex PCR assay on genomic DNA amplified the CDR3 region of rearranged TCR beta genes. The Illumina HiSeq System was used to sequence the amplified TCR beta libraries as 87-base-pair reads. Under the source paper's analysis protocol: A later analysis tallied 80 million to 95 million unique TCR beta chains across the 610 or so repertoires, and some 10 million of those chains were shared by two or more donors. Raw reads were error-corrected and collapsed into unique sequences with a nearest-neighbor algorithm that merged closely related sequences to remove PCR and sequencing errors. CDR3 sequences were aligned to IMGT reference sequences to assign V, D and J gene segments. For a sequence to be retained, at least a six-nucleotide match to both a V gene segment and a J gene segment was required. Rearrangements were called productive when the CDR3 lacked stop codons and stayed in frame with V and J; all others were non-productive. Following IMGT convention, CDR3 was defined as the stretch from the second conserved V-encoded cysteine up to the conserved J-encoded phenylalanine. In an earlier analysis of 550 to 650 of the donors, sequences lacking an unambiguous match to a single V gene segment were excluded. In an earlier analysis of several hundred of the donors, V segments were called functional above 56.7% productive rearrangements and were called segregating when the between-donor standard deviation exceeded 5%. To diagnose cytomegalovirus status from the catalog of TCR beta chain sequences, a statistical classification framework was built. In a later analysis, TCR nucleotide sequences were compared against IMGT/GENE-DB human TR gene sequences so that V and J genes could be assigned. Using the TCRdist pipeline, a later analysis assigned CDR3 sequences along with most-parsimonious VDJ recombination scenarios. In a later analysis, every TCR beta chain was defined by the combination of its CDR3 amino acid sequence and its V-gene family, and reads without a unique V-gene family were dropped. A later analysis removed 592 highly shared, low-generation-probability nucleotide sequences to deal with suspected cross-contamination and a sequencing artifact. A later analysis calculated a clonal expansion index for each public chain from normalized within-repertoire ranks of inferred template counts. Generation probabilities in a later analysis came from a VDJ recombination model fitted to out-of-frame rearrangements, and those results were checked against IGoR. Hypergeometric tests were used in a later analysis to score TCR-TCR, TCR-HLA and TCR-CMV co-occurrence, with a repertoire-size bias correction applied to the TCR pairs. To estimate false discovery rates, a later analysis permuted the HLA or CMV assignments 20 times. In a later analysis, co-occurring TCRs were grouped using DBSCAN, and TCRdist sequence similarity was added for clustering within HLA-allele-positive subsets. Co-occurrence clustering excluded repertoires with fewer than 30,000 or more than 120,000 public chains, plus five with anomalous nucleotide sharing. The clones in this table, taken by TCRdb from immuneACCESS, are in-frame only. Not every clone is retained; where verified, under half of the shortfall comes from an unresolved V gene, and the cause of the rest is unknown. V, J and clone size derive from that table, while D and trimming were established from the DNA sequence. The table for this sample lists about 160,000 clones; approximately 72% of them were counted only once. The top ten hold roughly 2% of the sample.

Recombination connected TRBV6-5 to TRBJ1-2; TRBD1 could be the D gene, as 5 bases match. The receptor was derived from a female donor in good health and CMV-seronegative. Sequencing input: PBMCs. The CDR3 in this case is CASSPLTEIKSYTF. Here is the DNA: TGTGCCAGCAGTCCACTGACAGAAATCAAGAGCTACACCTTC.